This record looks at one T cell receptor beta chain sequence and its context. This entry comes from a study of blood T cell repertoires in COVID-19. Study in general: The United States, Italy and Spain provided the acute and convalescent COVID-19 samples. Sources were T cells, B-cell-depleted T cells, or PBMCs; the material itself was cDNA or gDNA.

Clones were sequenced by immunoSEQ multiplex PCR, and TCRdb holds only the in-frame ones, with some missing. The repertoire holds 250,000 to 300,000 clones, with roughly 90% as singletons. V lost 5 bases and J 0 bases, leaving 8 bases between the germline ends. Germline V gives CDR1 KGHSH, CDR2 LQKENI. CDR3 size: 13 residues. Cohort placement rested on clinical history that participants reported themselves. Either two negative PCRs, clearance, or symptom resolution qualified Cohort 3 donors as recovered. The V gene is TRBV18, the J gene TRBJ2-7; D gene ambiguous. This TCR was sampled from a woman aged 25-40 years who had recovered from COVID-19. What was sequenced was PBMCs or T cells enriched from blood (not recorded which). The CDR3 sequence: CASSTSSSYEQYF. The CDR3 DNA sequence: TGTGCCAGCTCAACTTCGAGCTCCTACGAGCAGTACTTC.